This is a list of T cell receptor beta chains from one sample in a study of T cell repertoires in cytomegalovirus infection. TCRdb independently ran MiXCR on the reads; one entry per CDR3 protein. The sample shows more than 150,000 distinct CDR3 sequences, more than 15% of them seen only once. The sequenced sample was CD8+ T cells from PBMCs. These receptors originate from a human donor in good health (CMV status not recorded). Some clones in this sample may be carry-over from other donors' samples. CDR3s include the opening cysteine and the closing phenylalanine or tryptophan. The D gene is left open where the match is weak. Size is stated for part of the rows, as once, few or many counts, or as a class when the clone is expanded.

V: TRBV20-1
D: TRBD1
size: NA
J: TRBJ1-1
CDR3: CSARDRDLGVNTEAFF
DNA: TGCAGTGCTAGGGACAGGGATTTAGGAGTGAACACTGAAGCTTTCTTT

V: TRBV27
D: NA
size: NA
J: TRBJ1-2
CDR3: CASSFGGDYGYTF
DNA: TGTGCCAGCAGTTTTGGGGGAGACTATGGCTACACCTTC

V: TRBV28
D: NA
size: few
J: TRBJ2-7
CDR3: CASSLGFYEQYF
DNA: TGTGCCAGCAGTTTGGGGTTCTACGAGCAGTACTTC

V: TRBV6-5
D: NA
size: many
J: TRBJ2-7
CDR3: CASSYSIGRYEQYF
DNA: TGTGCCAGCAGTTACTCGATCGGTCGATACGAGCAGTACTTC

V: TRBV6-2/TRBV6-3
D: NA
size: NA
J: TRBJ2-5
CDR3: CASSYSKGVGETQYF
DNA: TGTGCCAGCAGTTACTCGAAGGGAGTCGGAGAGACCCAGTACTTC

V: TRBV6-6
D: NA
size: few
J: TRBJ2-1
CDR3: CASTGRTHNEQFF
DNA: TGTGCCAGCACCGGTCGAACCCACAATGAGCAGTTCTTC

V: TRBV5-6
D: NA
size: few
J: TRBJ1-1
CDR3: CASSGRQVVAFF
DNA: TGTGCCAGCAGCGGACGACAGGTTGTTGCTTTCTTT

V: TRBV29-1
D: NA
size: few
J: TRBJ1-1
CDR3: CSVAQRTEAFF
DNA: TGCAGCGTGGCCCAGAGGACTGAAGCTTTCTTT

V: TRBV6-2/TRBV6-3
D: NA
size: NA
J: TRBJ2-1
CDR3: CASSYVVNEQFF
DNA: TGTGCCAGCAGTTACGTTGTCAATGAGCAGTTCTTC

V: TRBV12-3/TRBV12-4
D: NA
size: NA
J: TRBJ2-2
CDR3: CASSSVGDTGELFF
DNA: TGTGCCAGCAGTTCCGTGGGGGACACCGGGGAGCTGTTTTTT

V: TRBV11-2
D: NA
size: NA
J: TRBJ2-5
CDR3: CASSGQETQYF
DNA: TGTGCCAGCAGCGGCCAAGAGACCCAGTACTTC

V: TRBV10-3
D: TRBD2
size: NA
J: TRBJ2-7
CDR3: CAISESVAGDGNEQYF
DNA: TGTGCCATCAGTGAGTCGGTGGCGGGGGATGGGAACGAGCAGTACTTC

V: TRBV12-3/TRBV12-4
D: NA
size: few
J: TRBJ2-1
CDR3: CASRTTESSYNEQFF
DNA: TGTGCCAGCAGGACCACAGAGAGCTCCTACAATGAGCAGTTCTTC

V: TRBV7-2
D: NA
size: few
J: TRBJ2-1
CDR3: CASSFNWGNEQFF
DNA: TGTGCCAGCAGCTTTAATTGGGGAAATGAGCAGTTCTTC

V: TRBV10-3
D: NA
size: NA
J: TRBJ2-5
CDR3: CAISDPAFGGYQETQYF
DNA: TGTGCCATCAGTGACCCCGCTTTTGGCGGGTACCAAGAGACCCAGTACTTC

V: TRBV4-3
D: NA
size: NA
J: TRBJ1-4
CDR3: CASSKTGATNEKLFF
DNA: TGCGCCAGCAGCAAAACGGGAGCAACTAATGAAAAACTGTTTTTT

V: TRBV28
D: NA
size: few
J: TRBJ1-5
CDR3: CASSPLVLNQPQHF
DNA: TGTGCCAGCAGTCCTCTTGTGCTCAATCAGCCCCAGCATTTT

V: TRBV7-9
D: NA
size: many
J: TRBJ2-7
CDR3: CASSPKHTMGYEQYF
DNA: TGTGCCAGCAGCCCCAAACATACAATGGGATACGAGCAGTACTTC

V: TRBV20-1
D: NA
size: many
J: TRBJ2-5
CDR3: CSARVIGQGGNGLPQETQYF
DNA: TGCAGTGCTAGAGTAATCGGTCAGGGGGGTAACGGACTGCCCCAAGAGACCCAGTACTTC

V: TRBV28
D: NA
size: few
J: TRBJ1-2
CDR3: CASRGPNYGYTF
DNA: TGTGCCAGCAGGGGGCCTAACTATGGCTACACCTTC

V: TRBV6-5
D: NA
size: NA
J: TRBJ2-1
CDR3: CASSSGGFSYNEQFF
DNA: TGTGCCAGCAGTTCTGGCGGGTTCTCCTACAATGAGCAGTTCTTC

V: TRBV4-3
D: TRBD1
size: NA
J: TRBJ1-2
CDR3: CASSQGRDRAYYGYTF
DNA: TGCGCCAGCAGCCAAGGAAGAGACAGGGCGTACTATGGCTACACCTTC

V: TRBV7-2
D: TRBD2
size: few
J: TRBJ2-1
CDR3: CASNSGLAGVRDEQFF
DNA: TGTGCCAGCAACTCCGGACTAGCGGGGGTTCGGGATGAGCAGTTCTTC

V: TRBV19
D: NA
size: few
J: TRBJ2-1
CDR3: CASGWGQLNEQFF
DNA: TGTGCCAGTGGGTGGGGCCAGCTCAATGAGCAGTTCTTC

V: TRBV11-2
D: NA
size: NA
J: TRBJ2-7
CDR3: CASSSRFLSYEQYF
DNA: TGTGCCAGCAGCTCCCGGTTCCTATCCTACGAGCAGTACTTC

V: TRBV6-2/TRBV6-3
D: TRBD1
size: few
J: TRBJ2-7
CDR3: CASSYRDSPLYEQYF
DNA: TGTGCCAGCAGTTACCGGGACAGCCCGCTCTACGAGCAGTACTTC

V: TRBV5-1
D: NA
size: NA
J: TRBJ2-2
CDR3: CASSLMGRLALKNTGELFF
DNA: TGCGCCAGCAGCTTGATGGGACGGCTAGCCTTAAAGAACACCGGGGAGCTGTTTTTT

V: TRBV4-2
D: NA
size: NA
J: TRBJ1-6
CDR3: CASSHSRNSPLHF
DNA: TGTGCCAGCAGCCACAGCAGAAATTCACCCCTCCACTTT

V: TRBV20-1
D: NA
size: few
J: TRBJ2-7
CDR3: CSASGPGQQLPVEQYF
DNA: TGCAGTGCTAGCGGCCCGGGGCAGCAGCTGCCCGTCGAGCAGTACTTC

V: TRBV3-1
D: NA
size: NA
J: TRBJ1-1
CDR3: CASIKTGGTEAFF
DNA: TGTGCCAGCATCAAGACGGGGGGCACTGAAGCTTTCTTT